This T cell receptor beta chain was retrieved from a study of vaccination and CD4 T cells after COVID-19. At the level of the study: The makeup of the convalescents was six males and four females, two of them Hispanic. The peptides that stimulated the cells were overlapping spike peptides from SARS-CoV-2, HCoV-NL63, HCoV-OC43 and HCoV-229E. Study-wide points: Reactive clone data from convalescent patients indicated a median of about 90% appearing only post-vaccination.

As for treatment: roughly 10-day PBMC culture with coronavirus spike peptide pools or control peptides (ViraFEST assay). This clonotype was found a few times. No antigen is known for it. The V gene's germline CDR1 is SNHLY and CDR2 FYNNEI. The V and J ends lost 7 bases and 4 bases respectively, with 19 bases between them. The CDR3 runs to 15 residues. Sequenced with the Oncomine TCR Beta short-read assay was DNA taken from cultured CD4+ T cells. One entry per CDR3 protein, called by TCRdb with MiXCR from the PCR reads. The sample has under 15,000 distinct CDR3 sequences, 28% seen once. The rearrangement uses TRBV2 and TRBJ2-5; tentatively, D is TRBD1 (5 bases). This TCR came from a human donor with COVID-19. The sample comprised cultured CD4+ T cells from blood. The CDR3 DNA sequence: TGTGCCAGCATGGAGTTAAGGGGAAGGGGAGAGACCCAGTACTTC. Translating gives CASMELRGRGETQYF.